The rows below give T cell receptor beta chains drawn from one sample of a study of a mutant IDH1 vaccine in newly diagnosed glioma. No antigen has been identified for these receptors. Only in-frame clones appear in the TCRdb table, and some are missing; sequencing was by immunoSEQ multiplex PCR. The data hold around 26,000 clones, with roughly 70% observed a single time. The sequences come from peripheral blood mononuclear cells (PBMCs), collected from a glioma patient whose treatment included an IDH1 peptide vaccine. These receptors all come from a man aged 18 to 29 with glioma. Some clones in this sample may be carry-over from other donors' samples. CDR3s include the opening cysteine and the closing phenylalanine or tryptophan. Fields, in order: clone size, V gene, J gene, CDR3 protein. The listing skips clone size in some rows; elsewhere it reads once, few, many or a size class.

-,TRBV2,TRBJ1-5,CASSEVGDRGLADNQPQHF
-,TRBV27,TRBJ2-7,CASSLYAPGRRSYEQYF
-,TRBV6-1,TRBJ1-1,CASRILGGLEAFF
-,TRBV5-1,TRBJ2-6,CASSREGVVANVLTF
-,TRBV9,TRBJ2-2,CASSARDRPGDMELFF
-,TRBV7-2,TRBJ2-7,CASSMSGQPLYEQYF
-,TRBV6-5,TRBJ1-1,CASSYRVDSEAFF
-,TRBV4-3,TRBJ1-1,CASSYGQGVTEAFF
-,TRBV6-5,TRBJ2-7,CASSHPQAGYEQYF
few,TRBV11-1,TRBJ1-1,CASSLERGRAFF
once,TRBV6-5,TRBJ1-2,CASSYSGGGYTF
-,TRBV18,TRBJ1-1,CASSPLTENTEAFF
-,TRBV9,TRBJ1-4,CASSATGVANEKLFF
-,TRBV5-1,TRBJ1-3,CASSLEGGNTIYF
once,TRBV5-6,TRBJ2-3,CASSRMTGVGTDTQYF
few,TRBV6-1,TRBJ1-3,CASSWTASGNTIYF
once,TRBV15,TRBJ1-5,CATSRYLKKDVGNQPQHF
once,TRBV5-6,TRBJ2-5,CASSFDWGETQYF
few,TRBV7-2,TRBJ2-5,CASSLVQETQYF
-,TRBV19,TRBJ2-2,CASSMGQRSTGELFF
-,TRBV6-5,TRBJ1-1,CASSYNRLMNTEAFF
-,TRBV18,TRBJ1-5,CASSRQGPLDQPQHF
few,TRBV2,TRBJ1-3,CASSEAQRGFGNTIYF
-,TRBV11-1,TRBJ1-1,CASSLDTEAFF
few,TRBV19,TRBJ1-1,CASSPGGWGTEAFF
once,TRBV7-2,TRBJ2-2,CASSPGGPGELFF
-,TRBV12-5,TRBJ2-1,CASGPAGGIDEQFF